This T cell receptor beta chain was sequenced in a study of blood T cell repertoires in COVID-19. Study in general: Sites in the United States, Italy and Spain provided acute and convalescent COVID-19 samples. T cells, B-cell-depleted T cells, or PBMCs provided the cDNA or gDNA that served as material.

Using immunoSEQ multiplex PCR, the repertoire was profiled, and TCRdb retains in-frame clones only, with some absent. The sample consists of roughly 320,000 clones, approximately 91% of them appearing once. V gave up 3 bases and J gave up 3 bases, with 13 bases separating them. Germline CDR1 MDHEN, CDR2 SYDVKM. This CDR3 has 15 amino acids. Participants had their cohort set by participant-reported clinical history. People in the exposed group encountered a COVID-19 case within 2 weeks before entering the study. The chain carries TRBV28 and TRBJ2-3, with D maybe TRBD1 (6 bases). The sample was PBMCs or T cells enriched from blood (not recorded which). The sequence came from a woman aged 25 to 45 who had been exposed to COVID-19. The chain's CDR3 is CASSFQGRGTDTQYF. CDR3 DNA sequence: TGTGCCAGCAGTTTCCAGGGCAGGGGAACAGATACGCAGTATTTT.